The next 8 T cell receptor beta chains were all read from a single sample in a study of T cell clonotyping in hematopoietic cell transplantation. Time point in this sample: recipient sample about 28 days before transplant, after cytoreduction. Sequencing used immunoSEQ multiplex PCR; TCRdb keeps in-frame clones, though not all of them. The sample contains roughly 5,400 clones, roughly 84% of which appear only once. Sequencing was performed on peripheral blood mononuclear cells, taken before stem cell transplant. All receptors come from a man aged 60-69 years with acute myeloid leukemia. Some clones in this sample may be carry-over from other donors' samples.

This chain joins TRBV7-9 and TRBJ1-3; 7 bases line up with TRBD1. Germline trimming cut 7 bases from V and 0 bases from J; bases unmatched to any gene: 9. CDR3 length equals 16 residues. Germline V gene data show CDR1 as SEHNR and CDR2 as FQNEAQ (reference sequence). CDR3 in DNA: TGTGCCAGCATCCTATTCAGGGGGGCCTCTGGAAACACCATATATTTT. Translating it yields CASILFRGASGNTIYF.

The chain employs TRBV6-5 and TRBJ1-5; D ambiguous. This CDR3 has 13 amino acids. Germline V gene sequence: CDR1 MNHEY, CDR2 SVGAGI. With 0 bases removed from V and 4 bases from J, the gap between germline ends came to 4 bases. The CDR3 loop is CASSYSWNQPQHF. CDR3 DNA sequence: TGTGCCAGCAGTTACTCTTGGAATCAGCCCCAGCATTTT.

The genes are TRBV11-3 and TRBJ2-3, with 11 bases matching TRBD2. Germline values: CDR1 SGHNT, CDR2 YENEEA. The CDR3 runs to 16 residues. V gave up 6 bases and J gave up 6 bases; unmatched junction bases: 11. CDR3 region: CASRHPTSGGLDTQYF. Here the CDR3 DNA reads TGTGCCAGCAGGCATCCCACTAGCGGGGGTTTGGATACGCAGTATTTT.

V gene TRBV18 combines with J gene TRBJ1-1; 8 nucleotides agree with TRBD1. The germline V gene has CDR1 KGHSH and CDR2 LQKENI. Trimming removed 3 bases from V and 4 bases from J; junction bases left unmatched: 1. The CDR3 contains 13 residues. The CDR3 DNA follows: TGTGCCAGCTCACCGGACAGGGTCACTGAAGCTTTCTTT. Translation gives CASSPDRVTEAFF.

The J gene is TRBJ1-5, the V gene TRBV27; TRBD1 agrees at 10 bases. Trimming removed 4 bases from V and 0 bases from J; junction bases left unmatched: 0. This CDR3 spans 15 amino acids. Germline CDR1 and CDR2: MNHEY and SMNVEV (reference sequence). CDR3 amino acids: CASSWDRGSNQPQHF. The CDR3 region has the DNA TGTGCCAGCAGTTGGGACAGGGGTAGCAATCAGCCCCAGCATTTT.

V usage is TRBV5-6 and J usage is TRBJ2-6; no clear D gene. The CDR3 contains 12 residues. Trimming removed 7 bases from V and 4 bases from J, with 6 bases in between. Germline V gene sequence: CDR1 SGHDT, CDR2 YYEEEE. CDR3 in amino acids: CASRRGANVLTF. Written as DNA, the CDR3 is TGTGCCAGCCGCCGGGGGGCCAACGTCCTGACTTTC.

The CDR3 bases are TGTGCTAGTGGTTTTGAGGGATTTGTAACCGGGGAGCTGTTTTTT. As protein: CASGFEGFVTGELFF. V usage is TRBV12-5 and J usage is TRBJ2-2; a possible D gene is TRBD2 (5 bases). This CDR3 has 15 residues. The germline V gene has CDR1 LGHNT and CDR2 FRNRAP. V lost 3 bases and J lost 5, with 13 bases in between.

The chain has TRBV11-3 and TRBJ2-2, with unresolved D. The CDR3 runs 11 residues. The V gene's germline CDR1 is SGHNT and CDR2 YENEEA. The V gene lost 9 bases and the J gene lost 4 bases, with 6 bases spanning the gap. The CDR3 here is CASQVTGELFF. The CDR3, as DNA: TGTGCCAGTCAGGTCACCGGGGAGCTGTTTTTT.